Included here is one T cell receptor beta chain sequence, with context. A clone one base away is much larger, so this may be a read error. A J-beta primer mix and a sample-barcoded 5' primer were used in a second PCR of about 7 to 12 cycles. Using its own MiXCR run on the 5' RACE reads, TCRdb lists one record per CDR3 protein. The table records 1.6 million or so distinct CDR3 sequences, roughly a third of them present only once. The CDR3 covers 15 residues. CDR1 and CDR2 from the germline V gene are SQVTM and ANQGSEA. The record originates from a study of blood T cells in healthy people across ages. The sequence was obtained from a woman in her 30s in good health. The sequenced sample consisted of blood. The V call is TRBV29-1, the J call TRBJ2-7; 9 nucleotides agree with TRBD1. CDR3 bases: TGCAGCGTTGAACTTAAACGGGACAGGGACTACGTGCAGTACTTC. Translation: CSVELKRDRDYVQYF.